Below, 5 T cell receptor beta chains from the same sample are listed, as sequenced in a study of blood T cells in healthy people across ages. Combining a sample-barcoded 5' primer with a J-beta primer mix, a second PCR ran for roughly 7 to 12 cycles. From the 5' RACE reads, TCRdb called clonotypes with MiXCR, one entry per CDR3 protein. In the table there are roughly 700,000 distinct CDR3 sequences, 49% of which are singletons. The source material was blood. These receptors were taken from a woman in her fifties or sixties in good health.

CDR3 amino acids: CSAKPTSGAPYNEQFF. CDR3 DNA: TGCAGTGCCAAACCAACTAGCGGGGCCCCCTACAATGAGCAGTTCTTC. The J gene is TRBJ2-1, the V gene TRBV20-1; 10 bases are shared with TRBD2. The CDR3 consists of 16 residues. Losses at the gene ends were 6 bases for V and 2 bases for J; bases not matched to a gene: 10. The V gene's germline CDR1 is DFQATT and CDR2 SNEGSKA (reference sequence).

V gene TRBV9 combines with J gene TRBJ2-3, with D possibly TRBD2 on 6 matching bases. Per germline, CDR1 SGDLS and CDR2 YYNGEE. The length of the CDR3 is 16 residues. Trimming removed 0 bases from V and 7 bases from J, with 18 bases in between. The CDR3 DNA is TGTGCCAGCAGCGTAGCGGGAGTACCGGTAAACCATACGCAGTATTTT. This translates into CASSVAGVPVNHTQYF.

Details on this clonotype: Lacking the conserved final phenylalanine or tryptophan, this CDR3 likely reflects a read error. The rearrangement links TRBV7-9 to TRBJ2-3; no reliable D call. The CDR3 is 12 residues long. Germline V gene lookup returns CDR1 SEHNR and CDR2 FQNEAQ (reference sequence). The V gene lost 3 bases and the J gene lost 10 bases, with 11 bases spanning the gap. The CDR3 DNA follows: TGTGCCAGCAGCTTCCCCTGGCAAGCGCAGTATTTA. It yields the protein CASSFPWQAQYL.

The chain recombines TRBV12-3 or TRBV12-4 with TRBJ2-3, with a possible D match to TRBD2 (5 bases). This CDR3 region has 15 residues. V lost 3 bases and J 4 bases, leaving 14 bases between the germline ends. In nucleotides, the CDR3 is TGTGCCAGCAGTTTGAGGGCTAGAATTGCAGATACGCAGTATTTT. Protein product: CASSLRARIADTQYF.

This clonotype was picked up a small number of times. This chain connects TRBV7-2 to TRBJ2-3; D remains ambiguous. The germline V gene has CDR1 SGHTA and CDR2 FQGNSA. Trimming took 3 bases from V and 2 from J, leaving 12 bases between them. The CDR3 spans 15 residues. The CDR3 protein is CASSFASVLTDTQYF. As DNA, the CDR3 is TGTGCCAGCAGCTTTGCCAGCGTGCTCACAGATACGCAGTATTTT.